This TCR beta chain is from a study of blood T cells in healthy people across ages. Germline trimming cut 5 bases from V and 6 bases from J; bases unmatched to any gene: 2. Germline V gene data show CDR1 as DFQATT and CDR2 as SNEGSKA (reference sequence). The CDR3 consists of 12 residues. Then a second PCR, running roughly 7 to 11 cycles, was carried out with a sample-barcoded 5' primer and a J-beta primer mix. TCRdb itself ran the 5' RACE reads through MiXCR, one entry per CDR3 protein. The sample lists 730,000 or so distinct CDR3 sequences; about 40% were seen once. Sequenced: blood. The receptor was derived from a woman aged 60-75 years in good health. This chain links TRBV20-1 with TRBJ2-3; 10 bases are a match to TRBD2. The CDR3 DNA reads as TGCAGTGCTGCGACTAGCGGGGATACGCAGTATTTT. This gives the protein CSAATSGDTQYF.